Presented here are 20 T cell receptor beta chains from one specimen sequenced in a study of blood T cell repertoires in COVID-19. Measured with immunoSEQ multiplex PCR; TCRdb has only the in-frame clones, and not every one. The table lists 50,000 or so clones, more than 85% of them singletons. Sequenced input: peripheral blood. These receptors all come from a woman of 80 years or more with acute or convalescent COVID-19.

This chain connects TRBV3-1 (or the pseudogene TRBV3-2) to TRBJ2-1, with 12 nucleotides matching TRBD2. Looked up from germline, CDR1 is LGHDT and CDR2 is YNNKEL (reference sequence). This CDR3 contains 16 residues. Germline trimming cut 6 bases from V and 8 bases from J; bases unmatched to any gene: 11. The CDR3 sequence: CASRPPLAGGPYEQFF. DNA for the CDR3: TGTGCCAGCAGGCCACCCCTAGCGGGAGGGCCGTATGAGCAGTTCTTC.

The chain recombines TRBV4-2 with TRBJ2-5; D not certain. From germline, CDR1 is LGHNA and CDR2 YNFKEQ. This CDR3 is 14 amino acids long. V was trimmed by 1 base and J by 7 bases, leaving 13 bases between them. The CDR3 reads CASSQVGDIGTQYF. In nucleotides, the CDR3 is TGTGCCAGCAGCCAAGTAGGTGACATCGGGACCCAGTACTTC.

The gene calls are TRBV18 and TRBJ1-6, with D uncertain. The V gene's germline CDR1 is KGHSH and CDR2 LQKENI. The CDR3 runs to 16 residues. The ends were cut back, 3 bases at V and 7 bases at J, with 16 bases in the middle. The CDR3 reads CASSPTAAFGNSPLHF. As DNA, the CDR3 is TGTGCCAGCTCACCCACAGCAGCCTTTGGGAATTCACCCCTCCACTTT. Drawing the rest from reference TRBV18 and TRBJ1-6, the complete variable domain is NAGVMQNPRHLVRRRGQEARLRCSPMKGHSHVYWYRQLPEEGLKFMVYLQKENIIDESGMPKERFSAEFPKEGPSILRIQQVVRGDSAAYFCASSPTAAFGNSPLHFGNGTRLTVT.

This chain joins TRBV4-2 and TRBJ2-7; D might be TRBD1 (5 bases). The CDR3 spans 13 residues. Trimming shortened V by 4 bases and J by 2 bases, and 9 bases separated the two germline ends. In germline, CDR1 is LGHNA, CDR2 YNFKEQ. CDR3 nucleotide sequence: TGTGCCAGCAGCCCCCAGGGCGCCTACGAGCAGTACTTC. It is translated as CASSPQGAYEQYF.

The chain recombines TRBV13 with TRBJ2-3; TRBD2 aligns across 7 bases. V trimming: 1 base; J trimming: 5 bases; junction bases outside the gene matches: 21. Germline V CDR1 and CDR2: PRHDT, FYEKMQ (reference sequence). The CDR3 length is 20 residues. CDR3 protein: CASSLVGPWLEGGPQDTQYF. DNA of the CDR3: TGTGCCAGCAGCTTAGTAGGCCCTTGGTTGGAGGGAGGGCCCCAAGATACGCAGTATTTT.

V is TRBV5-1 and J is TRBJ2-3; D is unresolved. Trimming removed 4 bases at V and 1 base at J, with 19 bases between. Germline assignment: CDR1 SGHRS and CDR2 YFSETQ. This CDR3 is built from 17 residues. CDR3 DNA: TGCGCCAGCAGCGCACGCCGATGGAGATCTCGCACAGATACGCAGTATTTT. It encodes CASSARRWRSRTDTQYF.

In DNA, the CDR3 is TGCGCCAGCAGCCAAGATATACAGGGAATGGGCACAGATACGCAGTATTTT. Translating it yields CASSQDIQGMGTDTQYF. This chain connects TRBV4-3 to TRBJ2-3; TRBD1 might be the D (6 bases). The CDR3 length is 17 residues. CDR1 is LGHNA and CDR2 is YSLEER in the germline V gene. Trimming pared 0 bases from V and 1 base from J, leaving 14 bases between.

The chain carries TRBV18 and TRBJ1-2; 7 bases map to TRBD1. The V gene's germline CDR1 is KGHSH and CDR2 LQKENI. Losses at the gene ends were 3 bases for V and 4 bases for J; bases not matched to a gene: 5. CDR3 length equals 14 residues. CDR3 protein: CASSPGTESYGYTF. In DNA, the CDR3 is TGTGCCAGCTCACCCGGGACAGAGTCCTATGGCTACACCTTC.

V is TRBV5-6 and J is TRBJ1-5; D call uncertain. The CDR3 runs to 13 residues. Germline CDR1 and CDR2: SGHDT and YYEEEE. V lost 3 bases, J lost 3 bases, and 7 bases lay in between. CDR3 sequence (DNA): TGTGCCAGCAGCTCCGGGGACAATCAGCCCCAGCATTTT. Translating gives CASSSGDNQPQHF. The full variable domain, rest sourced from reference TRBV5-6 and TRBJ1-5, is DAGVTQSPTHLIKTRGQQVTLRCSPKSGHDTVSWYQQALGQGPQFIFQYYEEEERQRGNFPDRFSGHQFPNYSSELNVNALLLGDSALYLCASSSGDNQPQHFGDGTRLSIL.

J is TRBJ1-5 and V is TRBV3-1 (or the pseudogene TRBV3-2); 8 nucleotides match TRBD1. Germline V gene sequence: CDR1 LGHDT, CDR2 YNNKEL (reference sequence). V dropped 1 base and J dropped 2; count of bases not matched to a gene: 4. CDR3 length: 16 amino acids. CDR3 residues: CASSQGGQAGNQPQHF. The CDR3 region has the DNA TGTGCCAGCAGCCAAGGGGGACAGGCTGGCAATCAGCCCCAGCATTTT.

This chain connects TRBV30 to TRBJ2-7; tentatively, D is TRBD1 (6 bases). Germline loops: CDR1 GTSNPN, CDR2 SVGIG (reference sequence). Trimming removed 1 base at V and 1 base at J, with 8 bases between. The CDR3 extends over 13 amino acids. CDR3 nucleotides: TGTGCCTGGAGTGGGGACAATTCCTACGAGCAGTACTTC. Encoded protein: CAWSGDNSYEQYF.

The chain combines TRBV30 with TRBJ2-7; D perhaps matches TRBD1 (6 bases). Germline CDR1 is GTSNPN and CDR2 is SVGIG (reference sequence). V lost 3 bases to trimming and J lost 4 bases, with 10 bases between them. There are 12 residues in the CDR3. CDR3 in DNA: TGTGCCTGGAGCCAGGGGCTATACGAGCAGTACTTC. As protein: CAWSQGLYEQYF.

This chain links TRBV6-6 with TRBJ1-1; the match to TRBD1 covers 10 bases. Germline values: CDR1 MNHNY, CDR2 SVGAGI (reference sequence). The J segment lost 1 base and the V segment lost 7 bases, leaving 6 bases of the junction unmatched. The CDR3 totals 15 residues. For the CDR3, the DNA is TGTGCCAGCAACCCGGGACAGGGGTCGAACACTGAAGCTTTCTTT. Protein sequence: CASNPGQGSNTEAFF.

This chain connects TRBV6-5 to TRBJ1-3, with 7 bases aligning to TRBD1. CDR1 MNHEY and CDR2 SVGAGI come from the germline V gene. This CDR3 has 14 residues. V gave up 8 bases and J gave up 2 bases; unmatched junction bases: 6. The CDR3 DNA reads TGTGCCAGCGGGGACAGCATGACTGGAAACACCATATATTTT. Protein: CASGDSMTGNTIYF.

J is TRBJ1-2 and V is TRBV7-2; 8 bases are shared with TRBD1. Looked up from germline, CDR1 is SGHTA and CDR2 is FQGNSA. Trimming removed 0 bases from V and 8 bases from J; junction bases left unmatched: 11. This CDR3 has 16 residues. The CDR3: CASSLALSDRGTGYTF. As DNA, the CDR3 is TGTGCCAGCAGCTTAGCACTAAGTGACAGGGGAACGGGCTACACCTTC.

Here the CDR3 DNA reads TGTGCCAGCAGCACCGGACTAGCGGGAGTCGCCGGGGAGCTGTTTTTT. Its translation is CASSTGLAGVAGELFF. V is TRBV14 and J is TRBJ2-2, with 13 positions matching TRBD2. This CDR3 is 16 amino acids long. CDR1 and CDR2 (germline): SGHDN, FVKESK. V dropped 5 bases and J dropped 6; count of bases not matched to a gene: 6.

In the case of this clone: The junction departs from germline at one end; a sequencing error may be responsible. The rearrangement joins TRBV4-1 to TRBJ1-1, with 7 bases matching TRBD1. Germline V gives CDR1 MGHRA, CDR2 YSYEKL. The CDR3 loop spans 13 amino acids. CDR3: CASSQIRDRKDYF. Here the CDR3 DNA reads TGCGCCAGCAGCCAAATCCGGGACAGAAAGGATTATTTT.

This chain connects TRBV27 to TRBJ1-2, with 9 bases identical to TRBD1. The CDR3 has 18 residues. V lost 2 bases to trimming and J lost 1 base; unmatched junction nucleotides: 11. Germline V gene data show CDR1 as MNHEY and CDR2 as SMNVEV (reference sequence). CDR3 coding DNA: TGTGCCAGCAGTTTAAGGGCCCCTCGACAGGGGGATAACTATGGCTACACCTTC. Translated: CASSLRAPRQGDNYGYTF.

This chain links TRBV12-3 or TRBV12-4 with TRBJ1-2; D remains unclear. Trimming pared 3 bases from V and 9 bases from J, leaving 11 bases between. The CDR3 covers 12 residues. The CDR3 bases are TGTGCCAGCAGTTTGGAGGGAGGGAGCTACACCTTC. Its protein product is CASSLEGGSYTF.

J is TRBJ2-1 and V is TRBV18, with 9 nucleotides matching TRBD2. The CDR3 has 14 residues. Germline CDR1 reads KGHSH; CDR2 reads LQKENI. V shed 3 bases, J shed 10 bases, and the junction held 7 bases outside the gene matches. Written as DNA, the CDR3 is TGTGCCAGCTCACCTGGGCTAGCGGGAAGGGAGCAGTTCTTC. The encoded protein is CASSPGLAGREQFF.